A selection of T cell receptor beta chains follows, all from one sample in a study of beta chain features in type 1 diabetes. Measured with immunoSEQ multiplex PCR; TCRdb has only the in-frame clones, and not every one. The table lists around 650,000 clones, roughly an eighth of them singletons. Material for sequencing was naive CD4+ T cells from blood. The origin of the receptors is a man aged 25 to 45 with type 1 diabetes. CDR3s include the opening cysteine and the closing phenylalanine or tryptophan. A D gene is named only where the DNA matches it firmly. The size field is filled for only some rows; it gives once, few, many or a size class.

d_call j_call v_call clone_size cdr3_nt cdr3_aa
. TRBJ2-2 TRBV7-3 few TGTGCCAGCAGCGTCACAGGTGACACCGGGGAGCTGTTTTTT CASSVTGDTGELFF
. TRBJ1-2 TRBV6-5 . TGTGCCAGCAGTTACTCGATAGGGGATTATGGCTACACCTTC CASSYSIGDYGYTF
. TRBJ2-1 TRBV29-1 . TGCAGCCTTTCCTCGGGGTTCAATGAGCAGTTCTTC CSLSSGFNEQFF
. TRBJ2-1 TRBV10-3 few TGTGCCACGAAGGGGCAGGGCGGATCCGATGAGCAGTTCTTC CATKGQGGSDEQFF
. TRBJ2-4 TRBV6-4 once TGTGCCAGCAGCCCTACCGGGCCTGGGAACATTCAGTACTTC CASSPTGPGNIQYF
. TRBJ1-1 TRBV9 few TGTGCCAGCAGCGAGGGTACGAACACTGAAGCTTTCTTT CASSEGTNTEAFF
TRBD2 TRBJ2-3 TRBV7-2 . TGTGCCAGCAGCTCTTCACTAGCGGGGGGGACAGATACGCAGTATTTT CASSSSLAGGTDTQYF
. TRBJ1-5 TRBV2 . TGTGCCAGCAAACTGGGAACAGATACAGGCAATCAGCCCCAGCATTTT CASKLGTDTGNQPQHF
. TRBJ1-3 TRBV4-3 few TGCGCCAGCAGCCAAGACTTCGGATCCGGAAACACCATATATTTT CASSQDFGSGNTIYF
. TRBJ1-2 TRBV18 . TGTGCCAGCTCACAACAAGACGGGTCTGACTACACCTTC CASSQQDGSDYTF
. TRBJ2-3 TRBV7-8 . TGTGCCAGCACGTGGGGTGAGGGGAACGCAGATACGCAGTATTTT CASTWGEGNADTQYF
. TRBJ2-5 TRBV7-3 few TGTGCCAGCAGCCTTAGCAGTCAAGAGACCCAGTACTTC CASSLSSQETQYF
. TRBJ1-1 TRBV5-1 few TGCGCCAGCAGCTATCAGGGGAACACTGAAGCTTTCTTT CASSYQGNTEAFF
. TRBJ2-1 TRBV2 . TGTGCCAGCAGTTCGAGCGGGGACACCTTTAAAGAGCAGTTCTTC CASSSSGDTFKEQFF
. TRBJ1-3 TRBV7-9 . TGTGCCAGCAGCTTACTCTCATCAACCGTCTCTGGAAACACCATATATTTT CASSLLSSTVSGNTIYF
. TRBJ2-3 TRBV7-2 few TGTGCCAGCAGCTTAGGGGGGGCAGATACGCAGTATTTT CASSLGGADTQYF
TRBD1 TRBJ1-2 TRBV11-2 . TGTGCCAGCAGACGGACAGGGGTTAACTATGGCTACACCTTC CASRRTGVNYGYTF
. TRBJ1-2 TRBV10-3 . TGTGCCATCAGTGAGTCTAGCTATGGCTACACCTTC CAISESSYGYTF
. TRBJ1-1 TRBV18 . TGTGCCAGCTCACGAGACCCGGGGGCGAACACTGAAGCTTTCTTT CASSRDPGANTEAFF
. TRBJ2-3 TRBV10-3 few TGTGCCATCAGTGAGTACCAGAGGGCAGATACGCAGTATTTT CAISEYQRADTQYF
TRBD1 TRBJ1-5 TRBV5-1 . TGCGCCAGCAGCCCAGGGGGGGGCAATCAGCCCCAGCATTTT CASSPGGGNQPQHF
TRBD1 TRBJ2-3 TRBV29-1 . TGCAGCGTTGGATCGACAGGGCCCACAGATACGCAGTATTTT CSVGSTGPTDTQYF
TRBD2 TRBJ2-1 TRBV29-1 . TGCAGCTTAAGCGGGGGGAGGAATGAGCAGTTCTTC CSLSGGRNEQFF
. TRBJ2-3 TRBV6-5 few TGTGCCAGCAGTCCAATAGGGCGCCGGGGAGATACGCAGTATTTT CASSPIGRRGDTQYF
. TRBJ1-3 TRBV30 few TGTGCCTGGAGTGGGAGCTCTGGAAACACCATATATTTT CAWSGSSGNTIYF
. TRBJ1-6 TRBV7-2 . TGTGCCAGCAGCAGGTACACGGATTCACCCCTCCACTTT CASSRYTDSPLHF
. TRBJ2-3 TRBV5-4 . TGTGCCAGCAGCCCCCGGGGGCCAACTAGCACAGATACGCAGTATTTT CASSPRGPTSTDTQYF
. TRBJ1-3 TRBV30 . TGTGCCTGGAGTACCGGCTCTGGAAACACCATATATTTT CAWSTGSGNTIYF
. TRBJ1-6 TRBV27 few TGTGCCAGCAGTCGTTACAGGGTCTCCTATAATTCACCCCTCCACTTT CASSRYRVSYNSPLHF
. TRBJ1-3 TRBV11-2 . TGTGCCAGCAGCTTAGAAGGGACACCCGGAAACACCATATATTTT CASSLEGTPGNTIYF
TRBD1 TRBJ1-5 TRBV2 few TGTGCCAGCAGTTCAGACAGGGTTAGCAATCAGCCCCAGCATTTT CASSSDRVSNQPQHF
TRBD2 TRBJ2-5 TRBV10-3 . TGTGCCATCAGCGGGACTAGCGGAGAGACCCAGTACTTC CAISGTSGETQYF
. TRBJ2-7 TRBV9 . TGTGCCAGCAGCGTCCAAACCGACCCTTACGAGCAGTACTTC CASSVQTDPYEQYF
. TRBJ2-6 TRBV25-1 . TGTGCCAGCAGCGTCGGTGCTGGGGGCTCTGGGGCCAACGTCCTGACTTTC CASSVGAGGSGANVLTF
. TRBJ1-1 TRBV7-9 . TGTGCCAGCAGCTGGGAGGGTTACACTGAAGCTTTCTTT CASSWEGYTEAFF
TRBD1 TRBJ1-2 TRBV7-6 . TGTGCCAGCAGCTTAGTACAGGGGGCAGGCTATGGCTACACCTTC CASSLVQGAGYGYTF
. TRBJ2-1 TRBV7-3 . TGTGCCAGCAGCTTAGGGGACGGAGACAATGAGCAGTTCTTC CASSLGDGDNEQFF
. TRBJ1-3 TRBV5-1 . TGCGCCAGCAGCTTGGGGACAGCTCAAGGAAACACCATATATTTT CASSLGTAQGNTIYF
. TRBJ2-7 TRBV5-1 few TGCGCCAGCAGCTTGGGTTCGGAAAACTACGAGCAGTACTTC CASSLGSENYEQYF
. TRBJ1-5 TRBV9 few TGTGCCAGCAGCGGGGCAGGGGATCAGCCCCAGCATTTT CASSGAGDQPQHF
. TRBJ2-5 TRBV18 . TGTGCCAGCTCACCAAGAGAAAACCAAGAGACCCAGTACTTC CASSPRENQETQYF
TRBD1 TRBJ2-5 TRBV6-6 . TGTGCCAGCAGTTACTACACAGGGGGCGGAGAGACCCAGTACTTC CASSYYTGGGETQYF
. TRBJ1-2 TRBV5-1 few TGCGCCAGCAGCTACGGGACACCCGGTACGGGCTACACCTTC CASSYGTPGTGYTF
. TRBJ2-5 TRBV7-2 few TGTGCCAGCAGACTGGGAGAGACCCAGTACTTC CASRLGETQYF
. TRBJ2-2 TRBV7-9 . TGTGCCAGCAGCTTAGGTCCCGGGGTTGTGGCCGGGGAGCTGTTTTTT CASSLGPGVVAGELFF
. TRBJ2-1 TRBV4-3 . TGCGCCAGCAGCCAAGGTGAACCTAATGAGCAGTTCTTC CASSQGEPNEQFF
. TRBJ2-5 TRBV18 . TGTGCCAGCTCACCGGGGGCAAAAGAGACCCAGTACTTC CASSPGAKETQYF
. TRBJ2-7 TRBV29-1 . TGCAGCGTTGATGGCCTCTACGAGCAGTACTTC CSVDGLYEQYF
. TRBJ2-7 TRBV28 . TGTGCCAGCAGTTTATGGAAGCAGACCCGCTACGAGCAGTACTTC CASSLWKQTRYEQYF
. TRBJ1-5 TRBV27 few TGTGCCAGCAGTACGGGCGGGGGATGGGGCAATCAGCCCCAGCATTTT CASSTGGGWGNQPQHF
. TRBJ2-7 TRBV14 . TGTGCCAGCAGCCAAGGAACAATCGGGACATCGAGCTCCTACGAGCAGTACTTC CASSQGTIGTSSSYEQYF
TRBD2 TRBJ2-1 TRBV4-3 few TGCGCCAGCAGCCGCCTCGGGGGGGGACTAGCCTCCTACAATGAGCAGTTCTTC CASSRLGGGLASYNEQFF
TRBD1 TRBJ1-1 TRBV15 . TGTGCCACCGGTGGTGGACAGGGCGGGTTGAACACTGAAGCTTTCTTT CATGGGQGGLNTEAFF
TRBD1 TRBJ1-4 TRBV25-1 few TGTGCCAGCAGACAGTCTTCCTCCGGACAGGGGAAAAAACTGTTTTTT CASRQSSSGQGKKLFF
. TRBJ1-2 TRBV15 few TGTGCCACCAGCAGAGATGCAGGCTACACCTTC CATSRDAGYTF
. TRBJ1-6 TRBV7-8 few TGTGCCAGCAGCACCGCGGGGGCTGGTTCACCCCTCCACTTT CASSTAGAGSPLHF
TRBD1 TRBJ1-4 TRBV28 . TGTGCCAGCAGTTTACGGGACAGGGGTGAAAAACTGTTTTTT CASSLRDRGEKLFF
TRBD1 TRBJ2-7 TRBV10-3 few TGTGCCATCAGACGACAGGGGGCGAGAGAGCAGTACTTC CAIRRQGAREQYF
. TRBJ2-1 TRBV6-5 . TGTGCCAGCAGTTACGTGAGGGGGTACAATGAGCAGTTCTTC CASSYVRGYNEQFF